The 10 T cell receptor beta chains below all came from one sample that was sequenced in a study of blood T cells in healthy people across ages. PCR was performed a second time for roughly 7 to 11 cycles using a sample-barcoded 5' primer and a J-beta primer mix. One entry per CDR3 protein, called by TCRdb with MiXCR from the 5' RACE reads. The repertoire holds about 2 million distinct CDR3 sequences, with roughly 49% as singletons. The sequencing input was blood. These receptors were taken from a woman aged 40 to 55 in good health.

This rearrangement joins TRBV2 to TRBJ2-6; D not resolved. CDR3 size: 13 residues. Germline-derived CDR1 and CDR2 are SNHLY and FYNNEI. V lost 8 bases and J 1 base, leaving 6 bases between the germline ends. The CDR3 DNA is TGTGCCAGCGAACATTCTGGGGCCAACGTCCTGACTTTC. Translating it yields CASEHSGANVLTF.

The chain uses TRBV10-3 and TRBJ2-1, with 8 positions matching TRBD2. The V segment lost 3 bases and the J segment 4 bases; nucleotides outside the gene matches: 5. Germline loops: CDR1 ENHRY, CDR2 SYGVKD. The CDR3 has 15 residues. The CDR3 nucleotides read TGTGCCATCAGTGAAACGGGGGGGCTATACAATGAGCAGTTCTTC. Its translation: CAISETGGLYNEQFF.

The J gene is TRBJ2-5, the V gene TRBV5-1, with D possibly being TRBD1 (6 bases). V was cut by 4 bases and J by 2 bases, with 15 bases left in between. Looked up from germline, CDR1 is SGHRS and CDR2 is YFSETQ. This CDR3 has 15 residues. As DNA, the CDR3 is TGCGCCAGCAGCCCTAACACAGGGATACAAGAGACCCAGTACTTC. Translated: CASSPNTGIQETQYF.

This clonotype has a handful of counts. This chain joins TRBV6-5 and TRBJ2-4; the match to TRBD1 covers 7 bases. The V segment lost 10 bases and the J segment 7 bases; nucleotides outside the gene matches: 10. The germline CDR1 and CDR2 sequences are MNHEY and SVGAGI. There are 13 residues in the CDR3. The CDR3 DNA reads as TGTGCCACCCAGACAGGGAATGGGAACATTCAGTACTTC. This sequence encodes CATQTGNGNIQYF.

Here the CDR3 DNA reads TGCGCCAGCAGCTCCCGGGACAGGGACTATAACTATGGCTACACCTTC. Protein: CASSSRDRDYNYGYTF. The chain combines TRBV5-1 with TRBJ1-2, with 9 bases lining up with TRBD1. The ends lost 3 bases at V and 1 base at J; junction bases unmatched: 7. CDR1 and CDR2 (germline): SGHRS, YFSETQ. This CDR3 has 16 residues. Full variable domain (remainder filled in from reference TRBV5-1 and TRBJ1-2): KAGVTQTPRYLIKTRGQQVTLSCSPISGHRSVSWYQQTPGQGLQFLFEYFSETQRNKGNFPGRFSGRQFSNSRSEMNVSTLELGDSALYLCASSSRDRDYNYGYTFGSGTRLTVV.

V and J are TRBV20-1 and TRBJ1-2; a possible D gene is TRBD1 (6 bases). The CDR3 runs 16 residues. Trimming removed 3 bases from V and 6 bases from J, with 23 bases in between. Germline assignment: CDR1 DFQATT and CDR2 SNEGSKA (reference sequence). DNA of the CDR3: TGCAGTGCTAGGGTGCCAACAGGGAAGCGAGGGGATGGCTACACCTTC. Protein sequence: CSARVPTGKRGDGYTF.

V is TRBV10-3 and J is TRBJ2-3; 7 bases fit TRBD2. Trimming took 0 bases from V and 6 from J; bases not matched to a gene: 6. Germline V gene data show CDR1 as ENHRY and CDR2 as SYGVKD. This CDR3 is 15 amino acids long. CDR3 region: CAISESNGGFDTQYF. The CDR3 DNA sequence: TGTGCCATCAGTGAGTCGAACGGGGGGTTCGATACGCAGTATTTT.

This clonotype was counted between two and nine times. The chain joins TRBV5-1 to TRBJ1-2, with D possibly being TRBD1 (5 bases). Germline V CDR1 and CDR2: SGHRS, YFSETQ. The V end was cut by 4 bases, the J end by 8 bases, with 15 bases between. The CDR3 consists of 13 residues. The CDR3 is CASSPPGEGGYTF. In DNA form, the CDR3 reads TGCGCCAGCAGCCCCCCGGGGGAGGGCGGCTACACCTTC.

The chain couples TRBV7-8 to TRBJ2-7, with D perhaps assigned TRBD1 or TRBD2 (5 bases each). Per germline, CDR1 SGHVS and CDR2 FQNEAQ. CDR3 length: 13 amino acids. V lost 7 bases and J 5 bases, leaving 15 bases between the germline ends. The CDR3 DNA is TGTGCCAGCACCCTGGGGGTTTTCGACGAGCAGTACTTC. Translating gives CASTLGVFDEQYF.

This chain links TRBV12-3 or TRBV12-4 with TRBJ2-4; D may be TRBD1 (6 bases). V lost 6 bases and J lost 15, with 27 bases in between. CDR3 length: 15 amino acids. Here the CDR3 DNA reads TGTGCCAGCAGCCCGCTTCAGGGGTCCTACGGCGAGCCGTACTTC. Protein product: CASSPLQGSYGEPYF.